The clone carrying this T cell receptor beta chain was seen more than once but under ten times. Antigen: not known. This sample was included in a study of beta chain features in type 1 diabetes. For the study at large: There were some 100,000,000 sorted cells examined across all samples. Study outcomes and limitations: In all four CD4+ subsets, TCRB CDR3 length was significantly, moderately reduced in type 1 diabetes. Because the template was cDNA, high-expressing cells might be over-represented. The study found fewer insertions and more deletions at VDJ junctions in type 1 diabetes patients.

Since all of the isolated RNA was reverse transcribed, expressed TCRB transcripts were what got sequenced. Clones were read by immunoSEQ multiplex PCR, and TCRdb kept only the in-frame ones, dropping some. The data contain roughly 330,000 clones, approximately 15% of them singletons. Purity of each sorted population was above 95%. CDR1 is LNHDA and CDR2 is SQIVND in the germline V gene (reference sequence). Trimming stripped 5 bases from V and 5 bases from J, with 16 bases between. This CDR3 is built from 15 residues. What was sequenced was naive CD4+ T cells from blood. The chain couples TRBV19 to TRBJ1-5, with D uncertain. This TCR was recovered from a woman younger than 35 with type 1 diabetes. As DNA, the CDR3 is TGTGCCAGTAGTCGCGGGAGCAACATGTATCAGCCCCAGCATTTT. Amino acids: CASSRGSNMYQPQHF.